This T cell receptor (beta chain) was recovered during a study of regulatory dendritic cells for organ transplantation. CFSE-labeled sorted T cells met regulatory or mature dendritic cells for about five days. Notes on this clone: Its specificity is not known.

This CDR3 contains 13 residues. Losses at the gene ends were 2 bases for V and 4 bases for J; bases not matched to a gene: 0. Germline CDR1 SGHAT, CDR2 FQNNGV. Data came from immunoSEQ multiplex PCR; TCRdb stores just in-frame clones and leaves some out. The data hold 9,500 to 15,000 clones, with 74% observed a single time. Input material: naive CD4+ T cells from blood cultured with regulatory dendritic cells. The subset: CD45RA+ naive T cells. This rearrangement joins TRBV11-2 to TRBJ1-1; 8 positions agree with TRBD1. This sequence originates from a human donor in good health. CDR3 coding DNA: TGTGCCAGCAGCTTAACAGGGGGCACTGAAGCTTTCTTT. Its protein is CASSLTGGTEAFF.